This note documents a single T cell receptor beta chain sequence. This clonotype was observed many times. The clone's antigen remains unknown. No qualities accompany the bases; no much larger clone lies one base away. This specimen belongs to a study of T cells in Graves' hyperthyroidism and ophthalmopathy (dated by TCRdb to about 2019). Regarding the study in general: Peripheral blood was sampled at the time of initial diagnosis, prior to any treatment. TCR V-J signatures able to tell the groups apart were searched for in a discovery cohort of 90 to 100 patients, of whom more than 40 had Graves' ophthalmopathy and some 60 had stable Graves' hyperthyroidism. Prospective prediction of ophthalmopathy was tested in an independent validation cohort consisting of some 18 hyperthyroidism patients and 15 or so patients who later progressed to ophthalmopathy. The roughly 99 discovery patients were divided at random into training and test sets in a 7:3 ratio. In addition, the study compared T-cell repertoires in thyroid tissue and in blood from roughly six Graves' hyperthyroidism patients. After sampling, hyperthyroidism patients received methimazole starting at 30 mg daily, and ophthalmopathy patients received high-dose intravenous methylprednisolone. The paper describes TCR Vbeta CDR3 sequencing of 135 peripheral blood samples, made up of 43 ophthalmopathy patients, over 70 hyperthyroidism patients and 17 progressor patients. On the study overall, not on this receptor specifically: Most expanded thyroid clonotypes (frequency above 0.001) were also detected in blood, a finding suggesting that blood repertoires may reflect thyroid immune responses. Sample size was not statistically predetermined, and blinding of investigators to group allocation was not performed. In validation, the model predicted progression to ophthalmopathy a median of roughly 6.5 months before onset, with roughly 70% sensitivity and around 76% specificity. In cross-validation, a model built on a 13 V-J signature told ophthalmopathy apart from stable hyperthyroidism with approximately 90% sensitivity and around 84% specificity, and in testing the same model reached 80%/75%.

A patient counted as having stable Graves' hyperthyroidism if no progression to ophthalmopathy occurred over 18 months of follow-up. The hyperthyroidism patients were between 18 and 65 years old and newly diagnosed, with a disease duration of less than 2 months. Patients with uncontrolled infections, other autoimmune diseases, pregnancy or lactation were excluded. Diagnoses were based on clinical symptoms, serum thyroxine and TRAb, thyroid ultrasound and orbital computed tomography. PBMCs were separated from approximately 9.9 ml of fresh peripheral blood using Ficoll-Paque density gradient centrifugation. Trizol reagent was used to extract total RNA, and RNA quality was then checked on an Agilent 2100 Bioanalyzer. The TCR beta CDR3 regions were amplified from RNA transcripts. The first round of RT-PCR for the TCR CDR3 was performed with the HTBI primer set and the Qiagen OneStep RT-PCR kit. Libraries were constructed in a second round of multiplex PCR, after which size selection and purification were performed. Paired-end sequencing of the libraries was performed with 100 bp reads on an Illumina HiSeq2000. The original methods were these. SOAPnuke was used to process the raw data, with reads discarded if the reads contained adapters or uncalled bases, had a mean Phred below 15, or lacked an exact constant-primer or identifier match. COPE v1.2.5 was used to merge the high-quality paired reads, and each unique nucleotide sequence was defined as a clonotype. Clonotypes were aligned to IMGT TRBV, TRBD and TRBJ reference segments using MiTCR v1.1. The analysis was restricted to V-J combinations with a frequency above 0.0001, which together covered 99% to 99.2% of the repertoires. The TCS score was defined as F50 (clonal expansion) divided by E x V (chaos), with BLOSUM62-based TCRdist calculated between CDR3 peptides within each V-J. Welch's t-statistics and random forest reduced fewer than 550 V-J features to roughly 13, which were used in a naive Bayes classifier (R e1071). Starting from the raw public reads, TCRdb applied fastp trimming at Q25, assembled clones with MiXCR and retained in-frame beta chains. Rows with a matching CDR3 protein are joined into one entry that keeps the most common DNA and genes. These V and J calls derive from TCRdb rather than the authors' analysis. The sample table lists approximately 700,000 distinct CDR3 sequences, about 16% of them with a count of one. The top ten hold under 9.5% of the sample.

The junction shows trimming of 3 bases on V and 6 bases on J, plus 7 bases between the germline ends. The germline V gene provides CDR1 SNHLY and CDR2 FYNNEI. From the cysteine up to the phenylalanine, the CDR3 has a length of 12 residues. The only DNA kept is the CDR3, 36 bases in frame from the first base. The rearranged segments are TRBV2 and TRBJ2-3; the D gene is perhaps TRBD2, on 5 matching bases. The sample taken for sequencing was blood. This clonotype was obtained from a man between 18 and 35 years old with Graves' hyperthyroidism. The DNA sequence is given as TGTGCCAGCAGTGAGGTAGCGGATACGCAGTATTTT. Its protein product is CASSEVADTQYF. Reference TRBV2 and TRBJ2-3 genes cover what lies past the CDR3, so the full variable domain is EPEVTQTPSHQVTQMGQEVILRCVPISNHLYFYWYRQILGQKVEFLVSFYNNEISEKSEIFDDQFSVERPDGSNFTLKIRSTKLEDSAMYFCASSEVADTQYFGPGTRLTVL.